The rows below give T cell receptor beta chains drawn from one sample of a study of PD-1 blockade in classical Hodgkin lymphoma. Produced via immunoSEQ multiplex PCR; TCRdb's table is partial and in-frame only. The table records fewer than 13,000 clones, over 80% of them present only once. Sequences were derived from CD4+ T cells from blood, sampled before the fourth cycle of nivolumab. All receptors come from a human donor with classical Hodgkin lymphoma. The CDR3 runs from the conserved cysteine through the conserved F or W. D genes are given only for firm matches.

>NA|TRBJ1-1|12|TRBV10-3
CATGRGNTEAFF
>NA|TRBJ2-5|13|TRBV6-6
CASIRDLQETQYF
>NA|TRBJ1-6|15|TRBV2
CASGDGSSYNSPLHF
>NA|TRBJ1-1|13|TRBV27
CASRPPGAGKAFF
>NA|TRBJ1-1|13|TRBV5-1
CASSTQGYTEAFF
>NA|TRBJ1-1|15|TRBV19
CASSIGFWGLDEAFF
>TRBD1|TRBJ1-2|14|TRBV5-1
CASSLDAGGGGYTF
>NA|TRBJ2-2|14|TRBV11-3
CASSLDGNTGELFF
>NA|TRBJ2-7|15|TRBV9
CASSETPRSSYEQYF
>NA|TRBJ1-2|14|TRBV6-6
CASSYEAATHGYTF
>TRBD1|TRBJ2-3|16|TRBV18
CASSPPLLTGADTQYF
>TRBD1|TRBJ1-4|15|TRBV4-1
CASSQTGAVGEKLFF
>NA|TRBJ2-1|14|TRBV11-3
CASSLGRVGNEQFF
>TRBD1|TRBJ1-1|18|TRBV7-2
CASSFTQKLGQAPYEAFF
>NA|TRBJ2-3|14|TRBV2
CASRVRVLTDTQYF
>TRBD2|TRBJ2-1|16|TRBV7-9
CASSFLGLASFNEQFF
>NA|TRBJ2-3|18|TRBV9
CASSVADYPPFSTDTQYF
>NA|TRBJ2-1|13|TRBV7-2
CASSLGFYNEQFF
>NA|TRBJ2-3|13|TRBV11-3
CASSSGSTDTQYF
>NA|TRBJ2-1|16|TRBV7-9
CASSPGTSSSYNEQFF
>NA|TRBJ2-7|16|TRBV14
CASSQDLVDSLHEQYF
>NA|TRBJ1-4|12|TRBV28
CAYGREDEKLFF
>NA|TRBJ2-5|16|TRBV25-1
CASSPWVTGRQETQYF
>NA|TRBJ1-5|13|TRBV7-2
CASSYGVNQPQHF
>NA|TRBJ2-2|15|TRBV11-2
CASSLRHGNTGELFF
>TRBD1|TRBJ2-7|13|TRBV6-5
CASRGTGDYEQYF
>NA|TRBJ2-7|13|TRBV28
CASRRHLGGEQYF
>NA|TRBJ2-1|15|TRBV7-2
CASSLGPLSYNEQFF
>NA|TRBJ2-7|11|TRBV20-1
CSASHSYEQYF
>NA|TRBJ2-6|13|TRBV30
CAWSVGGANVLTF
>NA|TRBJ2-5|15|TRBV4-3
CASSQEYRGQETQYF
>TRBD2|TRBJ2-1|15|TRBV6-6
CASSDGAGGYNEQFF
>TRBD1|TRBJ1-5|15|TRBV25-1
CASTEGGQGGQPQHF
>NA|TRBJ2-7|14|TRBV27
CASSPTWDSYEQYF
>NA|TRBJ1-2|16|TRBV7-3
CASSPTSQGDRYGYTF
>TRBD1|TRBJ2-7|14|TRBV28
CASSPIETGNEQYF
>NA|TRBJ2-3|12|TRBV29-1
CSVEEPLDTQYF
>NA|TRBJ2-7|18|TRBV11-2
CASSPRTVPRWKAYEQYF
>NA|TRBJ1-5|14|TRBV10-1
CASSNIEGGQPQHF
>TRBD1|TRBJ1-4|14|TRBV7-2
CASSLGQGNEKLFF
>TRBD1|TRBJ2-1|16|TRBV5-1
CASRPTGGSSYNEQFF
>TRBD2|TRBJ2-1|18|TRBV4-1
CASSQDTQLAGETNEQFF
>TRBD2|TRBJ2-3|16|TRBV7-9
CASSLVTSGLTDTQYF
>TRBD1|TRBJ2-7|15|TRBV18
CASSPPGQGSYEQYF
>NA|TRBJ1-2|12|TRBV2
CASSDGVLGYTF